What follows describes a single T cell receptor beta chain. These data are taken from a study of blood T cell repertoires in COVID-19. Repertoires were generated with immunoSEQ multiplex PCR, while TCRdb's copy carries only in-frame clones and drops some. The sample includes 140,000 or so clones, 87% of them seen just once. The CDR3 extends over 19 amino acids. Germline trimming cut 3 bases from V and 0 bases from J; bases unmatched to any gene: 11. The germline CDR1 and CDR2 sequences are KGHSH and LQKENI. The chain recombines TRBV18 with TRBJ2-6; 7 positions agree with TRBD1. Sequenced: peripheral blood. The TCR originated in a woman aged 45-60 years with acute or convalescent COVID-19. The CDR3 DNA is TGTGCCAGCTCACCGAGGGACAGTCTCATTTTCTCTGGGGCCAACGTCCTGACTTTC. This codes for CASSPRDSLIFSGANVLTF.